What follows are 17 T cell receptor beta chains derived from one specimen sequenced in a study of OX40 agonist ivuxolimab in advanced cancers. Clones were read by immunoSEQ multiplex PCR, and TCRdb kept only the in-frame ones, dropping some. The sample contains tens of thousands of clones, 90% to 95% of which appear only once. The sample here was CD4+ or CD8+ T cells sorted from blood, taken in a trial of the OX40 agonist ivuxolimab. These receptors were taken from an adult with an advanced solid tumor such as melanoma, head and neck, liver or kidney cancer.

The rearrangement links TRBV4-3 to TRBJ2-7; D might be TRBD2 (6 bases). Deletions cut 0 bases from V and 4 bases from J, with 13 bases between. The germline gives CDR1 LGHNA, CDR2 YSLEER. The CDR3 length is 15 residues. The CDR3 region is CASSQDTGGRYEQYF. Written as DNA, the CDR3 is TGCGCCAGCAGCCAAGATACCGGAGGGAGGTACGAGCAGTACTTC.

This chain connects TRBV4-3 to TRBJ2-1; D might be TRBD2 (6 bases). Trimming left V 1 base short and J 3 bases short, with 16 bases between. This CDR3 region has 17 residues. From germline, CDR1 is LGHNA and CDR2 YSLEER. In nucleotides, the CDR3 is TGCGCCAGCAGCCAAGCCCCATTGCTAGCGAGCTACAATGAGCAGTTCTTC. Protein sequence: CASSQAPLLASYNEQFF.

V gene TRBV11-2 combines with J gene TRBJ2-7; D gene ambiguous. Trimming shortened V by 6 bases and J by 4 bases, and 13 bases separated the two germline ends. Per germline, CDR1 SGHAT and CDR2 FQNNGV. The CDR3 has 13 amino acids. CDR3 in amino acids: CASSFGPSYEQYF. As DNA, the CDR3 is TGTGCCAGCAGTTTCGGACCGAGTTACGAGCAGTACTTC.

The rearrangement uses TRBV4-3 and TRBJ1-5; unclear D gene. Trimming cost V 0 bases and J 1 base, with 10 bases left between them. The CDR3 runs to 16 residues. CDR1 LGHNA and CDR2 YSLEER come from the germline V gene. The CDR3 is CASSQDWPRSNQPQHF. Here the CDR3 DNA reads TGCGCCAGCAGCCAAGATTGGCCACGGAGCAATCAGCCCCAGCATTTT.

This rearrangement joins TRBV9 to TRBJ1-2, with a tentative D call TRBD1 (6 bases). Germline CDR1 is SGDLS and CDR2 is YYNGEE. The CDR3 length is 16 residues. Trimming shortened V by 4 bases and J by 0 bases, and 16 bases separated the two germline ends. DNA for the CDR3: TGTGCCAGCAGCACTAGCGGGGACACCACTAACTATGGCTACACCTTC. This sequence encodes CASSTSGDTTNYGYTF.

The genes are TRBV5-6 and TRBJ1-5; possible D gene TRBD1, 6 bases. CDR1 SGHDT and CDR2 YYEEEE come from the germline V gene. CDR3 length: 15 residues. Between the trimmed V and J ends, which lost 4 bases and 1 base, there was a span of 12 bases. As DNA, the CDR3 is TGTGCCAGCAGCCCTAGGGGGGGGAGCAATCAGCCCCAGCATTTT. Protein sequence: CASSPRGGSNQPQHF.

The chain recombines TRBV27 with TRBJ2-7; unclear D gene. Trimming cost V 0 bases and J 4 bases, with 7 bases left between them. The CDR3 covers 13 residues. Per germline, CDR1 MNHEY and CDR2 SMNVEV (reference sequence). In DNA, the CDR3 is TGTGCCAGCAGTTTATCAGGACCGTACGAGCAGTACTTC. This gives the protein CASSLSGPYEQYF.

The V and J genes are TRBV6-5 and TRBJ2-7; perhaps TRBD2 as D (6 bases). Trimming took 2 bases from V and 4 from J, leaving 15 bases between them. The length of the CDR3 is 15 residues. Germline CDR1 MNHEY, CDR2 SVGAGI. The CDR3 region has the DNA TGTGCCAGCAGTTACGGGCTGAGCGGGTCTTACGAGCAGTACTTC. Encoded protein: CASSYGLSGSYEQYF.

The J gene is TRBJ2-5, the V gene TRBV10-3; tentatively, D is TRBD1 (6 bases). The V end lost 3 bases, the J end lost 3 bases, and 11 bases lay between the germline ends. The CDR3 spans 14 residues. Germline CDR1 ENHRY, CDR2 SYGVKD. The CDR3 loop reads CAISEKAGEETQYF. The CDR3 DNA sequence: TGTGCCATCAGTGAAAAGGCAGGGGAAGAGACCCAGTACTTC.

This chain uses TRBV27 with TRBJ2-5; D remains ambiguous. V was trimmed by 5 bases and J by 7 bases, leaving 26 bases between them. Germline assignment: CDR1 MNHEY and CDR2 SMNVEV (reference sequence). The CDR3 totals 17 residues. CDR3 sequence: CASSPHPIPTVEWTQYF. The CDR3 DNA sequence: TGTGCCAGCAGTCCTCACCCAATACCCACAGTCGAGTGGACCCAGTACTTC.

V gene TRBV12-5 combines with J gene TRBJ1-1; 8 nucleotides match TRBD1. This CDR3 comprises 13 residues. Germline trimming cut 5 bases from V and 7 bases from J; bases unmatched to any gene: 6. Germline CDR1 is LGHNT and CDR2 is FRNRAP. CDR3 sequence (DNA): TGTGCTAGTGGTCGACAGGGGATCATTGAAGCTTTCTTT. Translating gives CASGRQGIIEAFF. The full variable domain, with the rest looked up from reference TRBV12-5 and TRBJ1-1, is DARVTQTPRHKVTEMGQEVTMRCQPILGHNTVFWYRQTMMQGLELLAYFRNRAPLDDSGMPKDRFSAEMPDATLATLKIQPSEPRDSAVYFCASGRQGIIEAFFGQGTRLTVV.

The rearrangement joins TRBV6-5 to TRBJ2-1; D is uncertain. Per germline, CDR1 MNHEY and CDR2 SVGAGI. The V gene lost 2 bases and the J gene lost 3 bases, with 11 bases spanning the gap. The CDR3 is 15 amino acids. The CDR3 nucleotides are TGTGCCAGCAGTTACAGTTACTCTGGCTACAATGAGCAGTTCTTC. Translated: CASSYSYSGYNEQFF.

This sequence joins TRBV7-8 and TRBJ2-1; 12 bases fit TRBD2. The CDR3 is made up of 14 amino acids. V shed 6 bases, J shed 10 bases, and the junction held 7 bases outside the gene matches. Germline lookup yields CDR1 SGHVS and CDR2 FQNEAQ. In DNA, the CDR3 is TGTGCCAGCAGTTCCCTAGCGGGAGGGGACGAGCAGTTCTTC. Translated: CASSSLAGGDEQFF.

The count of this clone is one. V and J are TRBV11-1 and TRBJ2-7; 7 bases are a match to TRBD2. Germline V CDR1 and CDR2: SGHAT, FQDESV (reference sequence). V lost 4 bases to trimming and J lost 4 bases; unmatched junction nucleotides: 10. The CDR3 is 15 amino acids. CDR3 protein: CASSSVMSSGYEQYF. The DNA for the CDR3 is TGTGCCAGCAGCTCGGTTATGAGTAGCGGGTACGAGCAGTACTTC.

The chain couples TRBV19 to TRBJ1-5; D may be TRBD1 (6 bases). This CDR3 region has 15 residues. Trimming removed 5 bases from V and 3 bases from J, with 14 bases in between. Germline values: CDR1 LNHDA, CDR2 SQIVND (reference sequence). This CDR3 is CASSALTGFNQPQHF. DNA for the CDR3: TGTGCCAGTAGTGCACTGACAGGTTTCAATCAGCCCCAGCATTTT.

The rearrangement links TRBV7-9 to TRBJ1-1; a possible D gene is TRBD1 (5 bases). V was clipped by 2 bases and J by 4 bases, with 11 bases between them. From germline, CDR1 is SEHNR and CDR2 FQNEAQ (reference sequence). The CDR3 is made up of 14 amino acids. CDR3 in DNA: TGTGCCAGCAGCTTACCGACAGAGCGCACTGAAGCTTTCTTT. Translation: CASSLPTERTEAFF.

This chain links TRBV5-1 with TRBJ2-1; the match to TRBD1 covers 8 bases. This CDR3 is built from 19 residues. V trimming: 0 bases; J trimming: 5 bases; junction bases outside the gene matches: 16. CDR1 SGHRS and CDR2 YFSETQ come from the germline V gene. The CDR3: CASSLGDRGARVFHNEQFF. In DNA, the CDR3 is TGCGCCAGCAGCTTGGGTGACAGGGGCGCAAGAGTATTCCACAATGAGCAGTTCTTC.